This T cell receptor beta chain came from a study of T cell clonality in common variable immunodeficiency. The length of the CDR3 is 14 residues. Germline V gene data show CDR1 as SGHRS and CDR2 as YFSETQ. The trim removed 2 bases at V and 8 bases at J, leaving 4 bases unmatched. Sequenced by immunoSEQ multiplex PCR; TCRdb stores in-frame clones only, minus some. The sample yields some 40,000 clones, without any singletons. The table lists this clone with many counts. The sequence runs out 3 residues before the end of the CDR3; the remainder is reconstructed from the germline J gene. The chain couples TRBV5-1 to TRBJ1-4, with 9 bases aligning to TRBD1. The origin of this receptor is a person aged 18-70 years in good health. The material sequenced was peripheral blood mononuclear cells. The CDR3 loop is CASSFGTGREKLFF. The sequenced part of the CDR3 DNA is TGCGCCAGCAGCTTCGGGACAGGGCGGGAAAAA.